A single sample gave rise to the 32 T cell receptor beta chains below, sequenced in a study of shared clonotypes between healthy human individuals. The table came from immunoSEQ multiplex PCR; TCRdb's copy has only in-frame clones and leaves some out. This sample has 450,000 to 650,000 clones, with roughly 79% found just once. Sample: PBMCs. The receptors shown here come from a woman in her thirties or forties in good health. Some clones in this sample may be carry-over from other donors' samples.

The genes are TRBV6-5 and TRBJ2-7, with D unresolved. The V end lost 6 bases, the J end lost 4 bases, and 10 bases lay between the germline ends. The CDR3 has 12 residues. Germline loops: CDR1 MNHEY, CDR2 SVGAGI. The CDR3 bases are TGTGCCAGCAGGTCCCCCTCGTACGAGCAGTACTTC. Protein sequence: CASRSPSYEQYF.

The chain links TRBV25-1 to TRBJ2-7; D might be TRBD1 or TRBD2, each matching 5 bases. Germline loops: CDR1 MGHDK, CDR2 SYGVNS. The germline V and J ends were trimmed by 11 bases and 2 bases, with 19 bases remaining between them. This CDR3 comprises 14 residues. The CDR3 protein is CAGGGDRDAYEQYF. The DNA for the CDR3 is TGTGCCGGCGGAGGAGACCGGGACGCCTACGAGCAGTACTTC.

The genes are TRBV2 and TRBJ1-1; D remains ambiguous. The CDR3 spans 11 residues. Germline CDR1 SNHLY, CDR2 FYNNEI. Trimming cost V 6 bases and J 3 bases, with 5 bases left between them. CDR3 sequence: CASSQYTEAFF. The CDR3 nucleotides read TGTGCCAGCAGCCAATACACTGAAGCTTTCTTT.

The chain has TRBV4-3 and TRBJ2-7, with D perhaps TRBD2 (7 bases). The V and J ends lost 3 bases and 1 base respectively, with 19 bases between them. The germline CDR1 and CDR2 sequences are LGHNA and YSLEER. The CDR3 runs 17 residues. CDR3 region: CASSHLYRVGGSYEQYF. The DNA of the CDR3 is TGCGCCAGCAGCCATCTATACAGGGTGGGGGGGTCCTACGAGCAGTACTTC.

CDR3 sequence reads: CASSYRGVNTEAFF. The CDR3 region has the DNA TGTGCCAGCAGTTACAGGGGCGTGAACACTGAAGCTTTCTTT. This chain uses TRBV27 with TRBJ1-1, with 7 bases matching TRBD1. The CDR3 loop spans 14 amino acids. The junction had 2 bases not matched to a gene; V was cut back by 4 bases and J by 0 bases. Germline CDR1 reads MNHEY; CDR2 reads SMNVEV (reference sequence).

Only a few counts were recorded for this clone. The chain carries TRBV10-3 and TRBJ2-7; D gene uncertain. CDR3 length: 13 residues. The V gene lost 0 bases and the J gene lost 4 bases, with 7 bases spanning the gap. The V gene's germline CDR1 is ENHRY and CDR2 SYGVKD. The CDR3 region is CAISESTEYEQYF. In DNA form, the CDR3 reads TGTGCCATCAGTGAGTCGACTGAGTACGAGCAGTACTTC.

CDR3: CASSSLGGLAGSGELFF. CDR3 DNA: TGTGCCAGCAGCTCCCTAGGCGGGCTAGCGGGATCGGGGGAGCTGTTTTTT. The chain uses TRBV7-6 and TRBJ2-2; 9 bases line up with TRBD2. Per the germline V gene, CDR1 is SGHVS and CDR2 is FNYEAQ. The CDR3 totals 17 residues. The J segment lost 8 bases and the V segment lost 4 bases, leaving 14 bases of the junction unmatched. Using reference TRBV7-6 and TRBJ2-2 for the parts outside the CDR3, the full variable domain is GAGVSQSPRYKVTKRGQDVALRCDPISGHVSLYWYRQALGQGPEFLTYFNYEAQQDKSGLPNDRFSAERPEGSISTLTIQRTEQRDSAMYRCASSSLGGLAGSGELFFGEGSRLTVL.

The chain couples TRBV7-2 to TRBJ1-4; the D is unclear. Germline V CDR1 and CDR2: SGHTA, FQGNSA. The V end was cut by 2 bases, the J end by 7 bases, with 8 bases between. This CDR3 comprises 13 residues. The CDR3 reads CASSLSYGEKLFF. CDR3 coding DNA: TGTGCCAGCAGCTTATCCTATGGTGAAAAACTGTTTTTT.

This clone was seen once. V is TRBV2 and J is TRBJ2-7, with D possibly matching TRBD1 (6 bases). Germline V lookup: CDR1 SNHLY, CDR2 FYNNEI. This CDR3 has 14 residues. V was trimmed by 2 bases and J by 4 bases, leaving 12 bases between them. CDR3 amino acids: CASSEQGIGYEQYF. CDR3 bases: TGTGCCAGCAGTGAACAGGGGATCGGGTACGAGCAGTACTTC.

The chain links TRBV28 to TRBJ2-7; the match to TRBD2 covers 7 bases. V gave up 3 bases and J gave up 7 bases; unmatched junction bases: 6. This CDR3 spans 13 amino acids. Looked up from germline, CDR1 is MDHEN and CDR2 is SYDVKM. Here the CDR3 reads CASSLREPREQYF. The DNA for the CDR3 is TGTGCCAGCAGTTTGCGGGAGCCGCGGGAGCAGTACTTC. The full variable domain, in which reference TRBV28 and TRBJ2-7 provide the parts outside the CDR3, is DVKVTQSSRYLVKRTGEKVFLECVQDMDHENMFWYRQDPGLGLRLIYFSYDVKMKEKGDIPEGYSVSREKKERFSLILESASTNQTSMYLCASSLREPREQYFGPGTRLTVT.

This rearrangement joins TRBV7-9 to TRBJ2-6; D uncertain. Germline V lookup: CDR1 SEHNR, CDR2 FQNEAQ (reference sequence). This CDR3 is built from 15 residues. Trimming stripped 0 bases from V and 1 base from J, with 4 bases between. This chain's CDR3 is CASSLAGSGANVLTF. In nucleotides, the CDR3 is TGTGCCAGCAGCTTAGCGGGATCTGGGGCCAACGTCCTGACTTTC.

The gene calls are TRBV7-9 and TRBJ2-5; no reliable D call. The CDR3 totals 15 residues. Trimming cost V 0 bases and J 5 bases, with 13 bases left between them. Germline CDR1 and CDR2: SEHNR and FQNEAQ (reference sequence). This chain's CDR3 is CASSLASVVKETQYF. In nucleotides, the CDR3 is TGTGCCAGCAGCTTAGCGAGTGTAGTGAAGGAGACCCAGTACTTC. The whole variable domain, remainder taken from reference TRBV7-9 and TRBJ2-5, is DTGVSQNPRHKITKRGQNVTFRCDPISEHNRLYWYRQTLGQGPEFLTYFQNEAQLEKSRLLSDRFSAERPKGSFSTLEIQRTEQGDSAMYLCASSLASVVKETQYFGPGTRLLVL.

This clone turned up a few times. The chain links TRBV25-1 to TRBJ1-1; the match to TRBD1 covers 8 bases. Germline CDR1 is MGHDK and CDR2 is SYGVNS. V was clipped by 6 bases and J by 4 bases; unmatched bases: 7. This CDR3 is built from 14 residues. The chain's CDR3 is CASSVNDRGTEAFF. Here the CDR3 DNA reads TGTGCCAGCAGCGTAAATGACAGGGGCACTGAAGCTTTCTTT.

V gene TRBV28 combines with J gene TRBJ1-5; 7 positions match TRBD1. This CDR3 comprises 16 residues. Trimming at V came to 2 bases and at J to 6 bases, leaving 10 bases not matched to a gene. Germline assignment: CDR1 MDHEN and CDR2 SYDVKM. The CDR3 loop is CASSLNRGPVGQPQHF. CDR3 nucleotides: TGTGCCAGCAGTTTAAACAGGGGACCGGTGGGTCAGCCCCAGCATTTT.

The V and J genes are TRBV27 and TRBJ1-5, with 7 positions matching TRBD1. Losses at the gene ends were 6 bases for V and 0 bases for J; bases not matched to a gene: 17. Germline V gives CDR1 MNHEY, CDR2 SMNVEV (reference sequence). The CDR3 contains 19 residues. The CDR3 coding sequence is TGTGCCAGCAGGGCAGTCGGCAGGGGGATTGAGTCTAGCAATCAGCCCCAGCATTTT. Protein: CASRAVGRGIESSNQPQHF.

The V call is TRBV18, the J call TRBJ2-2, with TRBD1 as a possible D gene (5 bases). CDR1 and CDR2 from the germline V gene are KGHSH and LQKENI. The CDR3 extends over 15 amino acids. V was shortened by 8 bases and J by 2 bases, with 15 bases between the two germline ends. The CDR3 sequence is CASALGQGNTGELFF. In DNA form, the CDR3 reads TGTGCCAGCGCCTTAGGTCAGGGAAACACCGGGGAGCTGTTTTTT.

For the CDR3, the DNA is TGCGCCAGCAGCTTGGTGGGACTAGCGGGAGGGCCCGAGACCCAGTACTTC. Protein product: CASSLVGLAGGPETQYF. The V and J genes are TRBV5-1 and TRBJ2-5; TRBD2 aligns across 16 bases. The CDR3 is 17 residues long. Unmatched junction bases numbered 4, after V lost 0 bases and J lost 5 bases. Germline V gene lookup returns CDR1 SGHRS and CDR2 YFSETQ. Variable domain in full (rest from reference TRBV5-1 and TRBJ2-5): KAGVTQTPRYLIKTRGQQVTLSCSPISGHRSVSWYQQTPGQGLQFLFEYFSETQRNKGNFPGRFSGRQFSNSRSEMNVSTLELGDSALYLCASSLVGLAGGPETQYFGPGTRLLVL.

Notes on this clone: The sample carries other DNA sequences with the same CDR3. V gene TRBV15 combines with J gene TRBJ1-3; D uncertain. The germline V gene encodes CDR1 LNHNV and CDR2 YYDKDF (reference sequence). Trimming took off 1 base at V and 3 bases at J, with 1 base between the two ends. CDR3 length: 12 amino acids. The CDR3 DNA reads TGTGCCACCAGCAGAGTTGGAAACACCATATATTTT. This sequence encodes CATSRVGNTIYF.

V usage is TRBV12-5 and J usage is TRBJ2-2; 10 nucleotides align to TRBD1. The germline CDR1 and CDR2 sequences are LGHNT and FRNRAP. This CDR3 region has 17 residues. V lost 0 bases and J lost 4; bases outside the gene matches: 5. The CDR3 DNA sequence: TGTGCTAGTGGTTTGGTACTGGGGGACAGGGGCACCGGGGAGCTGTTTTTT. It yields the protein CASGLVLGDRGTGELFF.

Points on this clone: The junction departs from germline at one end; a sequencing error may be responsible. The rearrangement links TRBV30 to TRBJ1-1, with 9 nucleotides matching TRBD1. CDR1 and CDR2 from the germline V gene are GTSNPN and SVGIG (reference sequence). The CDR3 is 13 amino acids. The CDR3 spells CAWSETGGTEAFF. The CDR3, as DNA: TGTGCCTGGAGTGAGACAGGGGGGACTGAAGCTTTCTTC.

A word on this clone: The sample contains more than one DNA sequence encoding this CDR3. The chain carries TRBV25-1 and TRBJ2-5; 7 bases fit TRBD1. The CDR3 has 14 amino acids. The germline V gene has CDR1 MGHDK and CDR2 SYGVNS. V shed 5 bases, J shed 1 base, and the junction held 4 bases outside the gene matches. CDR3 amino acids: CASSPRTGQETQYF. CDR3 bases: TGTGCCAGCAGTCCTCGGACAGGCCAAGAGACCCAGTACTTC.

This rearrangement joins TRBV21-1 to TRBJ2-6; TRBD2 was called by the table and not checked on the DNA. TRBV21-1 counts as a pseudogene. The CDR3 consists of 24 residues. CDR3 bases: TGTGCCAGCAGGAAAAGTCAAGCAATTAATCAGGTAAGCCTAACGAGGGCTGGGGCCAACGTCCTGACTTTC. The encoded protein is CASRKSQAINQVSLTRAGANVLTF.

This clone was detected once. The gene calls are TRBV19 and TRBJ1-1; D ambiguous. V was cut by 6 bases and J by 1 base, with 9 bases left in between. This CDR3 spans 13 amino acids. In germline, CDR1 is LNHDA, CDR2 SQIVND (reference sequence). The CDR3 bases are TGTGCCAGTAGGCTTACATGGAACACTGAAGCTTTCTTT. Its protein product is CASRLTWNTEAFF.

The CDR3 coding sequence is TGTGCCAGCAGAGACAGGCGCCTTGCACCCCTCCACTTT. This gives the protein CASRDRRLAPLHF. This sequence joins TRBV6-6 and TRBJ1-6; perhaps TRBD1 as D (6 bases). Germline CDR1 and CDR2: MNHNY and SVGAGI (reference sequence). CDR3 length: 13 residues. V was shortened by 6 bases and J by 11 bases, with 14 bases between the two germline ends.

The rearrangement joins TRBV27 to TRBJ2-2, with 16 positions matching TRBD2. This CDR3 spans 19 amino acids. Germline CDR1 is MNHEY and CDR2 is SMNVEV (reference sequence). V lost 7 bases to trimming and J lost 5 bases; unmatched junction nucleotides: 13. CDR3 in DNA: TGTGCCAGCACAAAACAGGGACTAGCGGGAGGGCCTAGGACCGGGGAGCTGTTTTTT. Residues: CASTKQGLAGGPRTGELFF.

The V gene is TRBV4-1, the J gene TRBJ1-2; D is unclear. Germline CDR1 reads MGHRA; CDR2 reads YSYEKL. The CDR3 has 17 amino acids. V lost 0 bases, J lost 3 bases, and 17 bases lay in between. DNA for the CDR3: TGCGCCAGCAGCCAAGATCATGGGCAGATGTGGGACTATGGCTACACCTTC. Protein product: CASSQDHGQMWDYGYTF.

The table lists this clone with a count of one. V usage is TRBV25-1 and J usage is TRBJ2-3; no firm D call. CDR1 and CDR2 (germline): MGHDK, SYGVNS. The CDR3 has 14 residues. The ends were cut back, 8 bases at V and 1 base at J, with 13 bases in the middle. CDR3 protein: CASGRAKGTDTQYF. The CDR3 DNA is TGTGCCAGCGGTAGAGCGAAGGGCACAGATACGCAGTATTTT.

This clone is a singleton in its sample. The V gene is TRBV18, the J gene TRBJ1-1; maybe TRBD1 (5 bases). Trimming shortened V by 2 bases and J by 1 base, and 11 bases separated the two germline ends. Germline V gene sequence: CDR1 KGHSH, CDR2 LQKENI. The CDR3 runs 15 residues. CDR3 residues: CASSPVGQKNTEAFF. The CDR3 DNA reads TGTGCCAGCTCACCAGTCGGACAAAAGAACACTGAAGCTTTCTTT.

The J gene is TRBJ2-5, the V gene TRBV30, with TRBD2 matching 9 bases. After removal of 5 bases from V and 3 bases from J, the junction contained 13 bases not matched to a gene. The CDR3 extends over 16 amino acids. Germline V lookup: CDR1 GTSNPN, CDR2 SVGIG (reference sequence). CDR3 protein: CAWGVEGVAGEETQYF. The CDR3 DNA is TGTGCCTGGGGAGTTGAGGGGGTAGCGGGAGAAGAGACCCAGTACTTC.

The chain couples TRBV7-6 to TRBJ1-3; D is uncertain. V was cut by 5 bases and J by 0 bases, with 8 bases left in between. The CDR3 sequence is 14 residues long. The germline CDR1 and CDR2 sequences are SGHVS and FNYEAQ. CDR3 nucleotide sequence: TGTGCCAGCAGCCGGCAGGACTCTGGAAACACCATATATTTT. Translated: CASSRQDSGNTIYF.

J is TRBJ2-5 and V is TRBV28, with 11 bases lining up with TRBD2. Germline V CDR1 and CDR2: MDHEN, SYDVKM. V dropped 4 bases and J dropped 7; count of bases not matched to a gene: 2. The CDR3 contains 13 residues. The CDR3 region is CASSWLAGGTQYF. The CDR3 DNA reads as TGTGCCAGCAGTTGGCTAGCGGGAGGGACCCAGTACTTC.

The CDR3 protein is CASSLRLANQETQYF. CDR3 nucleotides: TGTGCCAGCAGTTTAAGACTAGCGAACCAAGAGACCCAGTACTTC. V is TRBV27 and J is TRBJ2-5, with 8 bases lining up with TRBD2. The germline gives CDR1 MNHEY, CDR2 SMNVEV (reference sequence). The V and J ends lost 2 bases and 0 bases, in that order; junction bases with no gene match: 2. The length of the CDR3 is 15 residues.